This is a list of T cell receptor beta chains from one sample in a study of early T cells in non-severe SARS-CoV-2 infection. In TCRdb, the 5' RACE reads were re-called with MiXCR into one record per CDR3 protein. Of several thousand distinct CDR3 sequences in the sample, about 5% were seen once. The sequenced sample was whole blood. These receptors originate from an adult who was a healthcare worker with PCR-confirmed SARS-CoV-2 infection or an uninfected control (not recorded which). Both conserved end residues are part of each CDR3. The D gene is left open where the match is weak. Clone size is stated in some rows and not others, as once, few, many or a class when expanded.

>TRBV7-9|TRBJ2-1|many|NA
CASSLTLYNEQFF
TGTGCCAGCAGCTTAACCCTATACAATGAGCAGTTCTTC
>TRBV7-9|TRBJ1-1|NA|NA
CASSSGGRPEAFF
TGTGCCAGCAGTTCCGGGGGACGACCTGAAGCTTTCTTT
>TRBV4-3|TRBJ2-2|many|NA
CASSRSRDTGELFF
TGCGCCAGCAGCCGCTCGAGAGACACCGGGGAGCTGTTTTTT
>TRBV20-1|TRBJ1-3|many|NA
CSARGGISGNTIYF
TGCAGTGCTAGAGGGGGGATATCTGGAAACACCATATATTTT
>TRBV11-2|TRBJ2-3|medium-sized|TRBD1
CASSLVPGQGGNTQYF
TGTGCCAGCAGCTTAGTCCCGGGACAGGGCGGGAATACGCAGTATTTT
>TRBV20-1|TRBJ2-5|many|NA
CSALSEGRETQYF
TGCAGTGCTCTCTCGGAGGGACGGGAGACCCAGTACTTC
>TRBV19|TRBJ2-5|medium-sized|NA
CASRPTSIETQYF
TGTGCCAGTAGGCCTACTAGCATAGAGACCCAGTACTTC
>TRBV20-1|TRBJ2-1|medium-sized|TRBD2
CSARDLELADLQQFF
TGCAGTGCTAGAGATTTAGAACTAGCGGACCTCCAGCAGTTCTTC
>TRBV7-2|TRBJ2-1|many|TRBD2
CASSFRSGLAGGRRNEQFF
TGTGCCAGCAGCTTCAGATCGGGACTAGCGGGAGGGAGGAGAAATGAGCAGTTCTTC
>TRBV12-3/TRBV12-4|TRBJ2-1|medium-sized|NA
CASSPLAEQFF
TGTGCCAGCAGTCCCTTGGCTGAGCAGTTCTTC
>TRBV19|TRBJ1-1|many|NA
CASSDQGRSTEAFF
TGTGCCAGTAGCGACCAAGGCAGATCCACTGAAGCTTTCTTT
>TRBV28|TRBJ2-1|many|TRBD2
CASSLSPGSGAGVIEQFF
TGTGCCAGCAGTTTATCGCCAGGCTCTGGAGCGGGAGTGATTGAGCAGTTCTTC
>TRBV4-1|TRBJ2-3|medium-sized|NA
CASSVMSVDTQYF
TGCGCCAGCAGCGTTATGAGTGTAGATACGCAGTATTTT
>TRBV11-2|TRBJ2-7|medium-sized|NA
CASSEGSDYEQYF
TGTGCCAGCAGCGAAGGCTCGGACTACGAGCAGTACTTC
>TRBV20-1|TRBJ2-1|many|TRBD2
CSARDESGRATSYNEQFF
TGCAGTGCTAGAGATGAGAGCGGGAGGGCCACCTCCTACAATGAGCAGTTCTTC
>TRBV7-2|TRBJ2-1|many|TRBD2
CASSFSSGRGYNEQFF
TGTGCCAGCAGCTTCTCTAGCGGGAGGGGGTACAATGAGCAGTTCTTC
>TRBV6-2/TRBV6-3|TRBJ2-1|many|NA
CASSYSVRAGAYNEQFF
TGTGCCAGCAGTTACTCTGTGCGGGCTGGGGCCTACAATGAGCAGTTCTTC
>TRBV24-1|TRBJ2-2|NA|NA
CATSDPGHNTGELFF
TGTGCCACCAGTGACCCGGGACACAACACCGGGGAGCTGTTTTTT
>TRBV24-1|TRBJ1-1|many|TRBD1
CATSAGQGTFTEAFF
TGTGCCACCAGTGCGGGACAGGGGACCTTCACTGAAGCTTTCTTT
>TRBV11-2|TRBJ2-3|NA|NA
CASSRVTLKATDTQYF
TGTGCCAGCAGCCGCGTTACCCTCAAGGCCACAGATACGCAGTATTTT
>TRBV5-6|TRBJ2-1|medium-sized|TRBD2
CASSTGTSRRSYNEQFF
TGTGCCAGCAGCACCGGGACTAGCCGACGCTCCTACAATGAGCAGTTCTTC
>TRBV11-2|TRBJ1-2|medium-sized|NA
CASSPGPRNYGYTF
TGTGCCAGCAGTCCGGGACCGCGGAACTATGGCTACACCTTC
>TRBV7-2|TRBJ1-2|NA|NA
CASSLDSVFGYTF
TGTGCCAGCAGCTTAGATTCGGTTTTCGGCTACACCTTC
>TRBV12-3/TRBV12-4|TRBJ1-3|medium-sized|NA
CASSQRQGGLGGNTIYF
TGTGCCAGCAGCCAGCGGCAAGGGGGTTTGGGAGGAAACACCATATATTTT
>TRBV6-5|TRBJ1-6|many|TRBD1
CASKGQGYNSPLHF
TGTGCCAGCAAGGGACAGGGGTATAATTCACCCCTCCACTTT
>TRBV11-2|TRBJ2-2|many|TRBD2
CASSLVAGVTGELFF
TGTGCCAGCAGCTTAGTAGCGGGAGTCACCGGGGAGCTGTTTTTT
>TRBV19|TRBJ2-2|medium-sized|TRBD1
CASSTQGMNTGELFF
TGTGCCAGTAGTACACAGGGGATGAACACCGGGGAGCTGTTTTTT
>TRBV15|TRBJ2-5|many|NA
CATSRDRQETQYF
TGTGCCACCAGCAGGGACCGTCAAGAGACCCAGTACTTC
>TRBV29-1|TRBJ2-7|medium-sized|NA
CSAAQGSYEQYF
TGCAGCGCTGCACAGGGCTCCTACGAGCAGTACTTC
>TRBV28|TRBJ2-1|medium-sized|TRBD1
CASSSLRDRGNNEQFF
TGTGCCAGCAGCTCCCTCCGGGACAGGGGGAACAATGAGCAGTTCTTC
>TRBV27|TRBJ2-6|NA|TRBD1
CASSPDRGISGANVLTF
TGTGCCAGCAGCCCTGACAGGGGGATCTCTGGGGCCAACGTCCTGACTTTC
>TRBV29-1|TRBJ1-2|few|NA
CSVETPRGGGYTF
TGCAGCGTTGAAACTCCCCGAGGCGGTGGCTACACCTTC
>TRBV7-2|TRBJ1-1|medium-sized|NA
CASSLGGGATEAFF
TGTGCCAGCAGCTTAGGTGGGGGCGCGACTGAAGCTTTCTTT
>TRBV5-4|TRBJ1-2|many|NA
CASSHRQAARTF
TGTGCCAGCAGCCATAGACAGGCGGCTAGGACCTTC